This T cell receptor beta chain was obtained from a study of shared clonotypes between healthy human individuals. The overall study: Researchers assigned three CD4 naive, three CD4 memory, two CD8 naive and one CD8 memory plate to each donor. General observations from the study: Estimated richness was generally greater in naive than memory subsets.

Concerning this clone: The antigen remains undetermined.

Donors, healthy HIV-negative adults, lacked recent acute infections or vaccinations. Partitioning of CD4+ cells yielded a CD45RA+ naive subset and a CD45RA-negative memory subset. The V and J ends lost 0 bases and 9 bases, in that order; junction bases with no gene match: 7. This CDR3 has 14 amino acids. Germline V gene lookup returns CDR1 SGHNT and CDR2 YYREEE (reference sequence). Measured with immunoSEQ multiplex PCR; TCRdb has only the in-frame clones, and not every one. The repertoire holds about 1 million clones, with 65% to 75% as singletons. The sample consisted of memory CD4+ T cells sorted from blood. Subset described: CD45RA-negative fraction. The gene calls are TRBV5-4 and TRBJ2-5; 8 bases map to TRBD2. This clonotype was obtained from a man between 18 and 35 years old in good health. The CDR3 protein is CASSLAGLGSPQYF. As DNA, the CDR3 is TGTGCCAGCAGCTTGGCGGGACTAGGGTCGCCCCAGTACTTC.